Below, 23 T cell receptor beta chains from the same sample are listed, as sequenced in a study of blood T cell repertoires in COVID-19. The data were produced by immunoSEQ multiplex PCR, yet TCRdb's version contains in-frame clones alone and is incomplete. The sample records about 70,000 clones, 88% being singletons. Sequencing was done on a sample of peripheral blood. Source of these receptors: a human donor in a cohort sampled during active COVID-19.

The rearrangement links TRBV9 to TRBJ2-4; 12 bases match TRBD1. Looked up from germline, CDR1 is SGDLS and CDR2 is YYNGEE. The CDR3 totals 17 residues. The V and J ends lost 2 bases and 6 bases, in that order; junction bases with no gene match: 9. The CDR3 nucleotides read TGTGCCAGCAGCGTCGGGACAGGGGGCGAATTGGTAAACATTCAGTACTTC. It translates to CASSVGTGGELVNIQYF.

The CDR3 loop is CASSLTGLPSEQYF. The CDR3 coding sequence is TGTGCCAGCAGCTTGACGGGACTTCCTAGCGAGCAGTACTTC. This chain joins TRBV5-6 and TRBJ2-7, with D possibly matching TRBD2 (6 bases). Germline-derived CDR1 and CDR2 are SGHDT and YYEEEE. Trimming cost V 1 base and J 6 bases, with 14 bases left between them. CDR3 length: 14 residues.

The rearrangement joins TRBV6-5 to TRBJ2-1; D gene ambiguous. The V gene lost 5 bases and the J gene lost 6 bases, with 17 bases spanning the gap. The CDR3 is 15 residues long. Germline V gives CDR1 MNHEY, CDR2 SVGAGI. CDR3 DNA sequence: TGTGCCAGCAGTAGTCTGACTCAGCGTCCCAATGAGCAGTTCTTC. As protein: CASSSLTQRPNEQFF.

The chain carries TRBV10-3 and TRBJ2-7; 8 bases fit TRBD2. V was clipped by 7 bases and J by 3 bases; unmatched bases: 8. The CDR3 has 14 amino acids. CDR1 is ENHRY, CDR2 SYGVKD, per germline. The CDR3 DNA reads as TGTGCCATCACCCGTAGCGGGACCAACTACGAGCAGTACTTC. Encoded protein: CAITRSGTNYEQYF.

The CDR3 coding sequence is TGTGCCAGCAGCTCCGCCGGGTACGAGCAGTACTTC. Encoded protein: CASSSAGYEQYF. J is TRBJ2-7 and V is TRBV12-3 or TRBV12-4, with D unclear. The CDR3 is made up of 12 amino acids. V was trimmed by 6 bases and J by 4 bases, leaving 10 bases between them.

The V gene is TRBV19, the J gene TRBJ1-1, with TRBD1 matching over 8 bases. The CDR3 is 15 residues long. Trimming cost V 5 bases and J 4 bases; bases outside gene matches: 9. Germline CDR1 is LNHDA and CDR2 is SQIVND (reference sequence). DNA of the CDR3: TGTGCCAGTAGTGTAAGGACAGGGAGGGTCACTGAAGCTTTCTTT. Its translation is CASSVRTGRVTEAFF.

The chain employs TRBV2 and TRBJ2-5, with 10 bases aligning to TRBD2. The germline gives CDR1 SNHLY, CDR2 FYNNEI. CDR3 length: 15 residues. The V and J ends lost 4 bases and 4 bases, in that order; junction bases with no gene match: 6. CDR3 nucleotide sequence: TGTGCCAGCAGTGCGGTAGCGGGAGGAGGAGAGACCCAGTACTTC. Translated: CASSAVAGGGETQYF.

The chain links TRBV10-3 to TRBJ2-5, with TRBD1 matching over 8 bases. Germline trimming cut 10 bases from V and 2 bases from J; bases unmatched to any gene: 9. Germline V CDR1 and CDR2: ENHRY, SYGVKD. This CDR3 is built from 14 residues. The CDR3 sequence is CATSNRGTQETQYF. The CDR3 nucleotides are TGTGCCACGTCCAACAGGGGGACGCAAGAGACCCAGTACTTC.

The rearrangement uses TRBV5-1 and TRBJ1-3; D remains unclear. The CDR3 runs to 13 residues. CDR1 SGHRS and CDR2 YFSETQ come from the germline V gene. Trimming took 2 bases from V and 0 from J, leaving 3 bases between them. The CDR3 region is CASSFSSGNTIYF. DNA of the CDR3: TGCGCCAGCAGCTTTAGCTCTGGAAACACCATATATTTT. The whole variable domain, remainder taken from reference TRBV5-1 and TRBJ1-3, is KAGVTQTPRYLIKTRGQQVTLSCSPISGHRSVSWYQQTPGQGLQFLFEYFSETQRNKGNFPGRFSGRQFSNSRSEMNVSTLELGDSALYLCASSFSSGNTIYFGEGSWLTVV.

This chain joins TRBV6-6 and TRBJ2-5; unclear D gene. CDR3 size: 14 residues. Trimming cost V 5 bases and J 5 bases, with 15 bases left between them. The germline V gene encodes CDR1 MNHNY and CDR2 SVGAGI (reference sequence). CDR3 coding DNA: TGTGCCAGCAGTGCGCCCACGATATCGGAGACCCAGTACTTC. The encoded protein is CASSAPTISETQYF.

V usage is TRBV4-1 and J usage is TRBJ2-1; the D gene is possibly TRBD2 (8 bases). The CDR3 sequence is 15 residues long. CDR1 is MGHRA, CDR2 YSYEKL, per germline. V lost 2 bases and J lost 12, with 20 bases in between. CDR3 sequence (DNA): TGCGCCAGCAGCCAACCTAGCGGGCTAAACAGGGGGCAGTTCTTC. Encoded protein: CASSQPSGLNRGQFF.

The J gene is TRBJ2-3, the V gene TRBV24-1, with 7 bases aligning to TRBD2. Germline CDR1 is KGHDR and CDR2 is SFDVKD. V gave up 1 base and J gave up 10 bases; unmatched junction bases: 13. The CDR3 spans 16 residues. CDR3 in DNA: TGTGCCACCAGTGATTTAGCTAGCGAAGCGGGACGAGCGCAGTATTTT. It encodes CATSDLASEAGRAQYF.

V and J are TRBV29-1 and TRBJ2-1; D is perhaps TRBD2 (5 bases). The CDR3 runs 14 residues. Germline values: CDR1 SQVTM, CDR2 ANQGSEA. Trimming took off 4 bases at V and 2 bases at J, with 12 bases between the two ends. The CDR3 reads CSVGRGPPYNEQFF. The CDR3 nucleotides read TGCAGCGTTGGTCGCGGGCCACCCTACAATGAGCAGTTCTTC.

The J gene is TRBJ2-3, the V gene TRBV29-1, with 8 bases fitting TRBD2. The CDR3 runs 14 residues. Germline V gene sequence: CDR1 SQVTM, CDR2 ANQGSEA. Losses at the gene ends were 5 bases for V and 5 bases for J; bases not matched to a gene: 9. The CDR3, as DNA: TGCAGCGTTCATGGGTTAGCGGGGAGAGATACGCAGTATTTT. It codes for CSVHGLAGRDTQYF.

The chain recombines TRBV15 with TRBJ1-5; tentatively, D is TRBD1 (5 bases). Trimming left V 5 bases short and J 5 bases short, with 19 bases between. Germline V CDR1 and CDR2: LNHNV, YYDKDF (reference sequence). The CDR3 loop spans 16 amino acids. The CDR3 nucleotides are TGTGCCACCAGCTCCACCCCGGGCAGGGCGGATCAGCCCCAGCATTTT. Translating it yields CATSSTPGRADQPQHF.

This sequence joins TRBV7-9 and TRBJ2-1; TRBD2 matches 15 bases. This CDR3 is 18 amino acids long. The J segment lost 6 bases and the V segment lost 5 bases, leaving 11 bases of the junction unmatched. CDR1 is SEHNR, CDR2 FQNEAQ, per germline (reference sequence). The CDR3 loop is CASSPRTSGRASGNEQFF. Here the CDR3 DNA reads TGTGCCAGCAGCCCCAGGACTAGCGGGAGGGCTTCGGGCAATGAGCAGTTCTTC.

The chain links TRBV5-1 to TRBJ1-2; 7 positions match TRBD1. Germline values: CDR1 SGHRS, CDR2 YFSETQ. Trimming took 4 bases from V and 4 from J; bases not matched to a gene: 4. CDR3 length: 13 amino acids. The DNA for the CDR3 is TGCGCCAGCAGCCAACAGGGGAGCTATGGCTACACCTTC. It yields the protein CASSQQGSYGYTF.

This sequence joins TRBV29-1 and TRBJ2-3; TRBD2 agrees at 10 bases. Germline assignment: CDR1 SQVTM and CDR2 ANQGSEA. The CDR3 is 14 amino acids. V was pared by 6 bases and J by 5 bases, with 8 bases of the junction left unmatched. CDR3 DNA sequence: TGCAGCGTCGCAGCGGGAGGGCCCCTAGATACGCAGTATTTT. Encoded protein: CSVAAGGPLDTQYF.

The chain links TRBV5-8 to TRBJ2-3, with D possibly being TRBD1 (6 bases). The germline V and J ends were trimmed by 2 bases and 1 base, with 14 bases remaining between them. Germline-derived CDR1 and CDR2 are SGHTS and YDEGEE. This CDR3 comprises 16 residues. CDR3 nucleotides: TGTGCCAGCAGCTTCGGACAGTTGGGGGGCACAGATACGCAGTATTTT. Protein: CASSFGQLGGTDTQYF.

The count of this clone is one. This chain links TRBV20-1 with TRBJ2-5; D may be TRBD1 (5 bases). The CDR3 sequence is 14 residues long. CDR1 and CDR2 (germline): DFQATT, SNEGSKA (reference sequence). The V gene lost 3 bases and the J gene lost 1 base, with 12 bases spanning the gap. The chain's CDR3 is CSASRSGAQETQYF. CDR3 sequence (DNA): TGCAGTGCTAGTCGTTCTGGGGCCCAAGAGACCCAGTACTTC.

The rearrangement uses TRBV19 and TRBJ2-5, with 9 nucleotides matching TRBD1. This CDR3 contains 15 residues. Germline lookup yields CDR1 LNHDA and CDR2 SQIVND (reference sequence). The V segment lost 7 bases and the J segment 5 bases; nucleotides outside the gene matches: 11. In DNA, the CDR3 is TGTGCCAGTACTGAAACAGGGGGCTATTGGGAGACCCAGTACTTC. This encodes CASTETGGYWETQYF.

The J gene is TRBJ2-3, the V gene TRBV7-2; D unclear. Germline loops: CDR1 SGHTA, CDR2 FQGNSA. V shed 4 bases and J shed 0 bases, with 8 bases lying between them. The CDR3 covers 14 residues. CDR3 nucleotide sequence: TGTGCCAGCAGCTCGACAACCAGCACAGATACGCAGTATTTT. This codes for CASSSTTSTDTQYF. Supplemented by reference TRBV7-2 and TRBJ2-3, the full variable domain reads GAGVSQSPSNKVTEKGKDVELRCDPISGHTALYWYRQSLGQGLEFLIYFQGNSAPDKSGLPSDRFSAERTGGSVSTLTIQRTQQEDSAVYLCASSSTTSTDTQYFGPGTRLTVL.

This chain joins TRBV28 and TRBJ1-1; possibly TRBD1 for D (5 bases). CDR3 length: 11 amino acids. Germline CDR1 reads MDHEN; CDR2 reads SYDVKM. The V end was cut by 10 bases, the J end by 6 bases, with 12 bases between. The CDR3 sequence: CATSGGAEAFF. The CDR3 nucleotides are TGTGCCACCTCGGGGGGGGCTGAAGCTTTCTTT.